Presented here are 12 T cell receptor beta chains from one specimen sequenced in a study of cytomegalovirus exposure and HLA in healthy donors. Amplification used 60 Vbeta primers and 13 Jbeta primers. Assay: immunoSEQ multiplex PCR; the TCRdb copy retains only in-frame clones and omits some. The repertoire holds about 140,000 clones, with 60% to 85% as singletons. The sequenced sample consisted of PBMCs. Receptors were obtained from a man aged 35 to 55 in good health and CMV-seropositive.

The chain combines TRBV7-2 with TRBJ1-4; unclear D gene. Trimming removed 5 bases at V and 8 bases at J, with 15 bases between. This CDR3 spans 14 amino acids. Per germline, CDR1 SGHTA and CDR2 FQGNSA. The CDR3 loop is CASSGGGVREKLFF. DNA for the CDR3: TGTGCCAGCAGCGGAGGCGGGGTTCGAGAAAAACTGTTTTTT. Filled out from reference TRBV7-2 and TRBJ1-4, the complete variable domain reads GAGVSQSPSNKVTEKGKDVELRCDPISGHTALYWYRQSLGQGLEFLIYFQGNSAPDKSGLPSDRFSAERTGGSVSTLTIQRTQQEDSAVYLCASSGGGVREKLFFGSGTQLSVL.

This rearrangement joins TRBV5-8 to TRBJ1-1, with 7 nucleotides matching TRBD1. This CDR3 has 13 amino acids. The germline gives CDR1 SGHTS, CDR2 YDEGEE. The V segment lost 3 bases and the J segment 4 bases; nucleotides outside the gene matches: 3. The CDR3 nucleotides are TGTGCCAGCAGCTCCGACAGGGTCACTGAAGCTTTCTTT. Translation: CASSSDRVTEAFF.

In this sample, this clone turned up once. The chain uses TRBV19 and TRBJ2-1; D possibly corresponds to TRBD1 (5 bases). Germline CDR1 is LNHDA and CDR2 is SQIVND (reference sequence). V was shortened by 5 bases and J by 3 bases, with 14 bases between the two germline ends. The CDR3 length is 15 residues. In DNA form, the CDR3 reads TGTGCCAGTAGTCCGATAAGGGGTTTCTACAATGAGCAGTTCTTC. It is translated as CASSPIRGFYNEQFF.

V gene TRBV7-8 combines with J gene TRBJ2-5; TRBD2 is a possible D gene (7 bases). This CDR3 is 18 amino acids long. Trimming cost V 4 bases and J 4 bases, with 25 bases left between them. CDR1 is SGHVS and CDR2 is FQNEAQ in the germline V gene. In nucleotides, the CDR3 is TGTGCCAGCAGCTCTACACTCCGGCAGGGAGGGGGTCGAGAGACCCAGTACTTC. Amino acids: CASSSTLRQGGGRETQYF.

This clone showed up just once. The chain uses TRBV6-6 and TRBJ1-5; 8 bases match TRBD1. This CDR3 region has 14 residues. Germline V CDR1 and CDR2: MNHNY, SVGAGI (reference sequence). The ends lost 6 bases at V and 4 bases at J; junction bases unmatched: 5. The CDR3 sequence is CASRDTGGNQPQHF. CDR3 DNA sequence: TGTGCCAGCAGGGACACAGGGGGAAATCAGCCCCAGCATTTT.

V is TRBV18 and J is TRBJ1-1; D remains unclear. Germline V lookup: CDR1 KGHSH, CDR2 LQKENI. Trimming left V 2 bases short and J 11 bases short, with 12 bases between. The CDR3 is made up of 12 amino acids. The CDR3 DNA sequence: TGTGCCAGCTCACCAAGTAACTCTGTGGCTTTCTTT. This translates into CASSPSNSVAFF.

The V gene is TRBV28, the J gene TRBJ1-1; a weak D match, TRBD1 (6 bases). CDR1 is MDHEN and CDR2 is SYDVKM in the germline V gene. The ends were cut back, 6 bases at V and 4 bases at J, with 9 bases in the middle. There are 12 residues in the CDR3. The CDR3 sequence: CASSMDSTEAFF. In nucleotides, the CDR3 is TGTGCCAGCAGCATGGACAGCACTGAAGCTTTCTTT.

The chain has TRBV28 and TRBJ1-5; 9 bases agree with TRBD1. There are 16 residues in the CDR3. Germline-derived CDR1 and CDR2 are MDHEN and SYDVKM. The ends lost 1 base at V and 1 base at J; junction bases unmatched: 2. The CDR3 nucleotides are TGTGCCAGCAGTTTATACGGGACAGGGAGCAATCAGCCCCAGCATTTT. The encoded protein is CASSLYGTGSNQPQHF.

The chain employs TRBV10-1 and TRBJ1-3; D uncertain. This CDR3 contains 18 residues. Deletions cut 0 bases from V and 1 base from J, with 16 bases between. From germline, CDR1 is WNHNN and CDR2 SYGVQD (reference sequence). CDR3 DNA sequence: TGCGCCAGCAGTGAGTCGGGGTATCGGGGAGGATCTGGAAACACCATATATTTT. Amino acid sequence: CASSESGYRGGSGNTIYF.

The genes are TRBV6-6 and TRBJ1-4, with TRBD1 matching 8 bases. The V and J ends lost 6 bases and 2 bases, in that order; junction bases with no gene match: 5. CDR3 length equals 15 residues. The germline CDR1 and CDR2 sequences are MNHNY and SVGAGI (reference sequence). CDR3 protein: CASSPSGGTNEKLFF. In nucleotides, the CDR3 is TGTGCCAGCAGCCCATCAGGGGGCACTAATGAAAAACTGTTTTTT.

This chain connects TRBV28 to TRBJ1-2; perhaps TRBD1 as D (5 bases). V was shortened by 4 bases and J by 5 bases, with 23 bases between the two germline ends. CDR1 MDHEN and CDR2 SYDVKM come from the germline V gene. The CDR3 consists of 17 residues. In DNA form, the CDR3 reads TGTGCCAGCAGTTGGTCAGGGATGTCCCTCGGTCCTTATGGCTACACCTTC. This codes for CASSWSGMSLGPYGYTF.

Here the CDR3 DNA reads TGTGCCAGCAGCCCAACTCGGGTCTCTGGGGCCAACGTCCTGACTTTC. Translated, it gives CASSPTRVSGANVLTF. The chain uses TRBV7-9 and TRBJ2-6; no definite D call. Germline V gene sequence: CDR1 SEHNR, CDR2 FQNEAQ (reference sequence). This CDR3 is 16 amino acids long. Trimming took 5 bases from V and 0 from J, leaving 11 bases between them.